One and the same sample provided the 20 T cell receptor beta chains below, sequenced in a study of T cell repertoires in cytomegalovirus infection. One entry per CDR3 protein, called by TCRdb with MiXCR from the reads. Of 600,000 to 700,000 distinct CDR3 sequences listed, roughly 36% are singletons. These receptors' targets are unknown. This specimen was cultured PBMCs, taken from culture after CMV antigen stimulation. The origin of the receptors is a human donor in good health (CMV status not recorded). Some clones in this sample may be carry-over from other donors' samples.

The genes are TRBV28 and TRBJ1-1; 7 bases are shared with TRBD1. Trimming cost V 4 bases and J 3 bases; bases outside gene matches: 8. The CDR3 spans 15 residues. Germline V gene sequence: CDR1 MDHEN, CDR2 SYDVKM. CDR3: CASSSGTAYYTEAFF. In DNA form, the CDR3 reads TGTGCCAGCAGTTCCGGGACAGCGTATTACACTGAAGCTTTCTTT.

The V and J genes are TRBV5-1 and TRBJ2-7; 7 bases are shared with TRBD2. Germline trimming cut 0 bases from V and 2 bases from J; bases unmatched to any gene: 8. Germline V gene lookup returns CDR1 SGHRS and CDR2 YFSETQ. There are 16 residues in the CDR3. The chain's CDR3 is CASSLARGVPTYEQYF. In DNA, the CDR3 is TGCGCCAGCAGCTTGGCCCGGGGGGTACCGACCTACGAGCAGTACTTC.

The chain has TRBV20-1 and TRBJ2-1; 13 bases fit TRBD2. Germline loops: CDR1 DFQATT, CDR2 SNEGSKA (reference sequence). The CDR3 covers 15 residues. V lost 0 bases and J lost 12; bases outside the gene matches: 8. The CDR3, as DNA: TGCAGTGCTAGAGATACTCGTGGGACTAGCGGGGCGCAGTTCTTC. It is translated as CSARDTRGTSGAQFF.

In DNA form, the CDR3 reads TGTGCCAGCAGGGAAAGGGATACGCAGTATTTT. Translated, it gives CASRERDTQYF. V gene TRBV6-2 or TRBV6-3 combines with J gene TRBJ2-3; no firm D call. Germline V CDR1 and CDR2: MNHEY, SVGEGT. Trimming took off 6 bases at V and 6 bases at J, with 7 bases between the two ends. The CDR3 runs 11 residues.

In its sample, this clonotype was seen many times. The chain links TRBV7-9 to TRBJ2-3; possibly TRBD2 for D (5 bases). The CDR3 is 16 amino acids. Germline CDR1 is SEHNR and CDR2 is FQNEAQ (reference sequence). Trimming left V 4 bases short and J 1 base short, with 15 bases between. CDR3 protein: CASSSPTRFRTDTQYF. CDR3 DNA: TGTGCCAGCAGCTCTCCCACTAGGTTCCGCACAGATACGCAGTATTTT.

The V and J genes are TRBV20-1 and TRBJ1-2; the D is unclear. Germline V gene lookup returns CDR1 DFQATT and CDR2 SNEGSKA (reference sequence). This CDR3 has 10 amino acids. With 7 bases removed from V and 7 bases from J, the gap between germline ends came to 10 bases. The CDR3 is CSGVGGGYTF. CDR3 bases: TGCAGTGGTGTTGGTGGTGGCTACACCTTC.

This clonotype was picked up a small number of times. V gene TRBV20-1 combines with J gene TRBJ2-5; TRBD2 agrees at 11 bases. The J segment lost 5 bases and the V segment lost 1 base, leaving 21 bases of the junction unmatched. Germline loops: CDR1 DFQATT, CDR2 SNEGSKA (reference sequence). The length of the CDR3 is 20 residues. The CDR3 DNA sequence: TGCAGTGCTAGAGGGGGGACGGCCTTGGGGACTAGCGGTCCATGGGAGACCCAGTACTTC. It translates to CSARGGTALGTSGPWETQYF.

In this sample, this clonotype turned up a few times. CDR3 nucleotides: TGTGCCAGCAGTTTCGACAGGGACTCTGGAAACACCATATATTTT. It is translated as CASSFDRDSGNTIYF. J is TRBJ1-3 and V is TRBV2, with 7 bases identical to TRBD1. Per the germline V gene, CDR1 is SNHLY and CDR2 is FYNNEI. The ends lost 5 bases at V and 0 bases at J; junction bases unmatched: 4. There are 15 residues in the CDR3. Combining the CDR3 with reference TRBV2 and TRBJ1-3 gives the whole variable domain EPEVTQTPSHQVTQMGQEVILRCVPISNHLYFYWYRQILGQKVEFLVSFYNNEISEKSEIFDDQFSVERPDGSNFTLKIRSTKLEDSAMYFCASSFDRDSGNTIYFGEGSWLTVV.

The chain is built from TRBV4-1 and TRBJ2-3; D possibly uses TRBD1 or TRBD2 (5 bases each). The CDR3 has 15 residues. In germline, CDR1 is MGHRA, CDR2 YSYEKL. The V gene lost 4 bases and the J gene lost 3 bases, with 14 bases spanning the gap. The CDR3, as DNA: TGCGCCAGCAGCCTTTCCAGGGACGGAACAGATACGCAGTATTTT. Encoded protein: CASSLSRDGTDTQYF.

This clonotype was detected only a few times. The chain carries TRBV28 and TRBJ1-3, with D uncertain. The V end lost 6 bases, the J end lost 0 bases, and 15 bases lay between the germline ends. The CDR3 totals 16 residues. Looked up from germline, CDR1 is MDHEN and CDR2 is SYDVKM. The CDR3 spells CASSFRDGYSGNTIYF. The CDR3 DNA is TGTGCCAGCAGCTTTCGGGATGGCTACTCTGGAAACACCATATATTTT. Using reference TRBV28 and TRBJ1-3 for the parts outside the CDR3, the full variable domain is DVKVTQSSRYLVKRTGEKVFLECVQDMDHENMFWYRQDPGLGLRLIYFSYDVKMKEKGDIPEGYSVSREKKERFSLILESASTNQTSMYLCASSFRDGYSGNTIYFGEGSWLTVV.

The CDR3 nucleotides read TGTGCCAGCAGCCCGGCGGTAGAGGATACGCAGTATTTT. It specifies CASSPAVEDTQYF. The chain employs TRBV7-2 and TRBJ2-3; the D is unclear. The ends were cut back, 5 bases at V and 6 bases at J, with 12 bases in the middle. From germline, CDR1 is SGHTA and CDR2 FQGNSA. This CDR3 has 13 amino acids.

The J gene is TRBJ1-6, the V gene TRBV18, with 7 bases that match TRBD1. The CDR3 has 14 amino acids. From germline, CDR1 is KGHSH and CDR2 LQKENI. J was trimmed by 8 bases and V by 3 bases; bases with no gene match: 4. The CDR3 coding sequence is TGTGCCAGCTCACCGACCGACAGGGATTCACCCCTCCACTTT. Protein sequence: CASSPTDRDSPLHF.

In this sample, this clonotype turned up once. The chain recombines TRBV6-1 with TRBJ2-7; 10 nucleotides match TRBD1. In germline, CDR1 is MNHNS, CDR2 SASEGT. The CDR3 extends over 15 amino acids. J gave up 1 base and V 4 bases, and 4 bases lay outside the gene matches. The CDR3 sequence is CASSAWDRGSYEQYF. The CDR3, as DNA: TGTGCCAGCAGTGCCTGGGACAGGGGATCCTACGAGCAGTACTTC.

The chain couples TRBV28 to TRBJ2-1; 8 bases agree with TRBD1. V gave up 2 bases and J gave up 13 bases; unmatched junction bases: 7. Per germline, CDR1 MDHEN and CDR2 SYDVKM. The length of the CDR3 is 13 residues. CDR3 in DNA: TGTGCCAGCAGTTTACCTGACAGGGGCCGACAGTTCTTC. Translated: CASSLPDRGRQFF.

To note about this clonotype: A much bigger clone sits one base away, suggesting this may be a read error. The V call is TRBV7-8, the J call TRBJ1-5, with a tentative D call TRBD1 (5 bases). This CDR3 region has 15 residues. From germline, CDR1 is SGHVS and CDR2 FQNEAQ. The CDR3 nucleotides read TGTGCCAGCAACTTAGGGGACGCGTATTTTCAGCCCCAGCATTTT. Translating gives CASNLGDAYFQPQHF.

The V gene is TRBV6-5, the J gene TRBJ1-2; D is ambiguous. V shed 5 bases and J shed 5 bases, with 18 bases lying between them. The CDR3 covers 15 residues. Germline CDR1 MNHEY, CDR2 SVGAGI. In nucleotides, the CDR3 is TGTGCCAGCAGTCGCGAGGGCCTGCGGGATTATGGCTACACCTTC. It encodes CASSREGLRDYGYTF.

This clonotype was counted only a few times. The chain has TRBV28 and TRBJ2-3, with 8 bases aligning to TRBD2. CDR3 length: 15 residues. Germline lookup yields CDR1 MDHEN and CDR2 SYDVKM. With 6 bases clipped from V and 1 base from J, the junction kept 6 bases outside the gene matches. In DNA, the CDR3 is TGTGCCAGCAGCCCTAGCGGGTCTCGCACAGATACGCAGTATTTT. Translation: CASSPSGSRTDTQYF.

This clonotype was detected a few times. V and J are TRBV6-1 and TRBJ1-5, with unresolved D. In germline, CDR1 is MNHNS, CDR2 SASEGT. Deletions cut 3 bases from V and 5 bases from J, with 8 bases between. This CDR3 contains 13 residues. The CDR3 loop is CASSEGGDQPQHF. Written as DNA, the CDR3 is TGTGCCAGCAGTGAGGGCGGCGATCAGCCCCAGCATTTT.

The rearrangement joins TRBV15 to TRBJ2-7, with 8 positions matching TRBD2. V shed 2 bases, J shed 5 bases, and the junction held 5 bases outside the gene matches. Germline CDR1 and CDR2: LNHNV and YYDKDF (reference sequence). The CDR3 consists of 14 residues. The CDR3, as DNA: TGTGCCACCAGCAGAAAGGGACTAGAGAACGAGCAGTACTTC. Encoded protein: CATSRKGLENEQYF.

The chain is built from TRBV4-1 and TRBJ1-2, with D perhaps matching TRBD1 (5 bases). This CDR3 contains 16 residues. CDR1 is MGHRA, CDR2 YSYEKL, per germline. Trimming shortened V by 4 bases and J by 4 bases, and 19 bases separated the two germline ends. In DNA form, the CDR3 reads TGCGCCAGCAGCCTAGGTCGGGGCAGAACAAGCTATGGCTACACCTTC. Protein: CASSLGRGRTSYGYTF.